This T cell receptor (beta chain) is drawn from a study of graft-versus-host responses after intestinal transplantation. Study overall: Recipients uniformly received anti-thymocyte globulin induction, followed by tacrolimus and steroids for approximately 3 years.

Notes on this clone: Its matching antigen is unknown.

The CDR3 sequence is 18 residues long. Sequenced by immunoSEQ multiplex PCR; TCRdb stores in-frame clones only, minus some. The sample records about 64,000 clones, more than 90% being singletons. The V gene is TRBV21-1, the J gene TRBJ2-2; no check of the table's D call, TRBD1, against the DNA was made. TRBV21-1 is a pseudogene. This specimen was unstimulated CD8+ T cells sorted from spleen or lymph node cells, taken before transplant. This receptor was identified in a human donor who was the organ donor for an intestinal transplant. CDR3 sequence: CASSTQQGTGVNTGELFF. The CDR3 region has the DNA TGTGCCAGCAGCACCCAACAGGGGACAGGGGTAAACACCGGGGAGCTGTTTTTT.